Listed here is a single TCR beta chain. The clone's antigen remains unknown. No base-level quality is on record; no much larger clone is a single base apart. The protocol used for the library was the immunoSEQ multiplex PCR assay. The multiplex PCR relied on a mix of 60 forward primers for TCR Vbeta segments and 13 reverse primers for TCR Jbeta segments. Amplification of the CDR3 region of rearranged TCR beta genes was performed with a multiplex PCR assay on genomic DNA. The Illumina HiSeq System was used to sequence the amplified TCR beta libraries as 87-base-pair reads. The authors processed their data as follows. A later analysis tallied around 80 million unique TCR beta chains across the 700 or so repertoires, and some 12 million of those chains were shared by two or more donors. To remove PCR and sequencing errors, raw reads were error-corrected and collapsed into unique sequences using a nearest-neighbor algorithm that merged closely related sequences. V, D and J gene segments were assigned by aligning CDR3 sequences to IMGT reference sequences. For a sequence to be retained, at least a six-nucleotide match to both a V gene segment and a J gene segment was required. A rearrangement counted as productive if the CDR3 had no stop codons and remained in frame with V and J, and every other rearrangement counted as non-productive. Following IMGT convention, CDR3 was defined as the stretch from the second conserved V-encoded cysteine up to the conserved J-encoded phenylalanine. Sequences without an unambiguous match to a single V gene segment were excluded from the earlier analysis of several hundred of the donors. In an earlier analysis of approximately 500 of the donors, a V segment was called functional when productive rearrangements were above 56.7%, and segregating when the standard deviation between donors exceeded 5%. A statistical classification framework was built to diagnose cytomegalovirus status from the catalog of TCR beta chain sequences. V and J gene assignment, in a later analysis, came from comparing TCR nucleotide sequences with IMGT/GENE-DB human TR gene sequences. Using the TCRdist pipeline, a later analysis assigned CDR3 sequences along with most-parsimonious VDJ recombination scenarios. In a later analysis, every TCR beta chain was defined by the combination of its CDR3 amino acid sequence and its V-gene family, and reads without a unique V-gene family were dropped. To address suspected cross-contamination and a sequencing artifact, a later analysis removed 450 to 700 highly shared, low-generation-probability nucleotide sequences. For each public chain, a later analysis derived a clonal expansion index from normalized ranks of inferred template counts within each repertoire. In a later analysis, generation probabilities were computed with a VDJ recombination model fitted to out-of-frame rearrangements, and the resulting probabilities were checked against IGoR. In a later analysis, hypergeometric tests were used to score TCR-TCR, TCR-HLA and TCR-CMV co-occurrence, with a repertoire-size bias correction applied to TCR pairs. A later analysis estimated false discovery rates by permuting HLA or CMV assignments 20 times. A later analysis grouped co-occurring TCRs with DBSCAN, adding TCRdist sequence similarity when clustering within HLA-allele-positive subsets. Repertoires with fewer than 30,000 or more than 120,000 public chains were left out of co-occurrence clustering, as were four to six repertoires with anomalous nucleotide sharing. Imported from immuneACCESS, the table was reduced by TCRdb to in-frame sequences with V and J called. These copies leave out some clones; in studies compared against another copy, an unresolved V gene accounts for under half, and the cause of the remainder is not known. V, J and clone size reflect that table, while D and trimming were determined from the DNA. The sample includes a few hundred thousand clones, with just under 85% observed a single time. Clones ranked in the top ten supply roughly 2% of the sample.

The cohort comprised several hundred healthy bone marrow donors. At the time of sampling, all cohort members were nominally healthy, though unrecorded immune exposures were likely present. The donor tested CMV seropositive and was one of the 289 seropositive cohort members. Each donor provided a peripheral blood sample, and peripheral blood mononuclear cells were used for TCR beta sequencing. Genomic DNA extraction from the blood cell samples was performed with the Qiagen DNeasy Blood Extraction Kit. This sample was taken from a study of cytomegalovirus exposure and HLA in healthy donors (dated by TCRdb to between 2016 and 2019). For the study in its entirety: In an earlier analysis of around 540 of the donors, 276 Gb of sequence data and approximately 100 million unique TCR beta sequences from roughly 180 million T cells were reported. Rather than using new phenotypic data, the later analysis identified candidate immune exposures from TCR beta sequences and from how often those sequences occurred across donors. Alongside the repertoire data, information on donor age, sex, ethnicity and CMV serostatus was compiled. Roughly 5 DR-DQ haplotypes were handled as single units for association and clustering, since linkage in the cohort was strong. All discovery cohort repertoires had been generated on a single sequencing platform. High-throughput TCR immunosequencing, statistical association of individual TCRs with disease status, and machine learning were combined to predict cytomegalovirus infection status. Both class I and class II loci were covered by HLA typing, at four-digit resolution. An earlier analysis of 450 to 750 of the donors used high-throughput TCR beta sequencing to judge whether each TCR beta V gene segment behaved as functional or pseudogenic. Along with the approximately 700-subject first cohort, a separate validation cohort of around 110 different subjects was used. Among 398 genotyped donors of the cohort, an average of about 240,000 unique TCR beta nucleotide sequences was sequenced per donor, of which roughly 18% were non-productive. Typing coverage varied by locus: roughly 620-640 donors for A, B, C, DRB1 and DQB1; approximately 560 for DQA1; approximately 610 for DPA1; 450 to 480 for DPB1. An early release covering roughly 600 HLA-typed donors comprised about 300 gigabases of sequencing data and tens of millions of unique TCR sequences. The aim of the study was to test whether cataloging public T cell receptors could identify signatures of past pathogen exposure. Genome-wide SNP genotypes for about three fifths of the roughly 700 donors were used in a later genetic analysis, which treated that subset as a discovery cohort. The study used immunosequencing to profile the T cell repertoires of several hundred subjects and linked those repertoires to cytomegalovirus serostatus. The genetic ancestry cluster associated with self-reported Caucasian donors included about 81% of the roughly 400 genotyped donors. A later analysis re-examined previously published TCR beta repertoires from about 700 donors and added high-resolution HLA genotyping to investigate patterns of TCR occurrence. The full study reports these points: The classifier was reported to diagnose cytomegalovirus status with high specificity and sensitivity in both the original and validation cohorts. An association between a missense DCLRE1C variant and V-gene and J-gene trimming of TCR beta chains was found in a later genetic analysis and replicated in an independent cohort. Most CMV-associated TCR beta chains appeared to be HLA-restricted in a later analysis, and the HLA associations seemed to be driven largely by CMV exposure. A few of the identified cytomegalovirus-associated TCR beta chains were confirmed in vitro to be specific for cytomegalovirus antigens. Compared with the approximately 670-donor mean, donors in an Asian-associated ancestry cluster had fewer N-insertions in productive TCRs, according to a later genetic analysis. The study gave a list of over 150 TCR beta chains associated with cytomegalovirus. HLA typing was unavailable for some donors at each locus, so association tests used only the typed subset. This cohort had only TCR beta chains sequenced, and the lack of alpha or paired-chain data limited which features could be detected. Specific HLA alleles were associated with 15,000 to 20,000 TCR beta sequences at a false discovery rate of 0.05 in a later analysis. The authors suggested that the approach could potentially be extended to other disease states and immunological phenotypes. Across donors, most TCR sequences were observed very rarely, whereas some public TCRs were present in many individuals. In an earlier analysis of 500 to 650 of the donors, most TCR beta V segments appeared in productive rearrangements about 87% or about 30% of the time, broadly matching IMGT annotations. Because counts were too low, more than 15 rarely observed V segments, including chromosome 9 orphons, were left out of the earlier analysis of some 640 of the donors. A later analysis found that HLA-associated TCR beta chains were more clonally expanded and had lower generation probabilities than equally common non-associated chains. When HLA alleles, especially DR and DQ, strongly co-occurred, TCR associations were difficult to assign to individual alleles. A later analysis reported that several top co-occurrence clusters appeared linked to parvovirus B19, influenza, CMV and Epstein-Barr virus. In a later analysis, the rate of TCR association differed among HLA loci, with DRB1 alleles having the most associated TCRs and HLA-C alleles having the fewest. CMV serostatus was the only immune exposure information available for the cohort. A group of highly shared sequence variants was considered likely to be a technical artifact of the sequencing pipeline. A further reported finding was that TCR beta sequences accurately predicted the HLA-A and HLA-B alleles for most subjects in the first cohort. The presence/absence analyses assumed that sequencing depth was roughly uniform across donors, and that assumption may not be true. Linkage disequilibrium might explain the correlated functional status among segregating V segments, but an unknown experimental factor could not be ruled out.

The origin of this receptor is a woman aged 40 to 50 in good health and CMV-seropositive. The sequenced sample consisted of PBMCs.

The nucleotide sequence reads TGTGCCAGCAGCCCAGACAGGGACCTCCTCTATGGCTACACCTTC. Translated, it gives CASSPDRDLLYGYTF. This chain joins TRBV6-5 to TRBJ1-2; 7 nucleotides in the junction match TRBD1. Trimming leaves V shorter by 6 bases and J shorter by 4 bases, with the junction holding 11 bases beyond the gene matches. Counted from cysteine to phenylalanine, this CDR3 has 15 amino acids. CDR3 DNA only is kept here, 45 bases in frame from base 1. The germline V gene encodes CDR1 MNHEY and CDR2 SVGAGI.